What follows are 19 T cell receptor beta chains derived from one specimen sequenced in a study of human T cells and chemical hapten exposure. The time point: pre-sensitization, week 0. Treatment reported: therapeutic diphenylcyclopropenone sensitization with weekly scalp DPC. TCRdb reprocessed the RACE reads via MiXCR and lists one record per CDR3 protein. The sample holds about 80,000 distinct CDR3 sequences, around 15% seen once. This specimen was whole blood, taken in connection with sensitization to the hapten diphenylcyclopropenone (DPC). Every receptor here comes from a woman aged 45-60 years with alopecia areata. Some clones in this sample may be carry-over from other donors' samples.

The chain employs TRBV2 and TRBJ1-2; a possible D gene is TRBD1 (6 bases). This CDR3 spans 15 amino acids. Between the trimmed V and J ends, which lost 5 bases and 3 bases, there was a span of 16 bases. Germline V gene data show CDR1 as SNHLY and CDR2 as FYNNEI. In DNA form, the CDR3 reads TGTGCCAGCAGTAGCAGACAGGCCCCTCACTATGGCTACACCTTC. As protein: CASSSRQAPHYGYTF.

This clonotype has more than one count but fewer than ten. CDR3 amino acids: CASSFRSVLTDTQYF. In nucleotides, the CDR3 is TGTGCCAGCAGTTTTAGGAGCGTACTCACAGATACGCAGTATTTT. The chain recombines TRBV12-3 or TRBV12-4 with TRBJ2-3; D not resolved. Trimming removed 3 bases from V and 2 bases from J, with 12 bases in between. The CDR3 extends over 15 amino acids.

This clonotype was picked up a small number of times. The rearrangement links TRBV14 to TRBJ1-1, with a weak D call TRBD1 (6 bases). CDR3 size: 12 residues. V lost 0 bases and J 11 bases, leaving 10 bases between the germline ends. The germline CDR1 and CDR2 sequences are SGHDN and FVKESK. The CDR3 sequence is CASSQDRGAAFF. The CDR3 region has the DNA TGTGCCAGCAGCCAAGATCGGGGGGCTGCTTTCTTT.

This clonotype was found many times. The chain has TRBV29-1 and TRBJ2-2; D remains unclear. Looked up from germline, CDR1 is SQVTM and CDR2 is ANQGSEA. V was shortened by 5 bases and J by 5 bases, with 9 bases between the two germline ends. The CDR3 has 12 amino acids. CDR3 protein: CSVLRLTGELFF. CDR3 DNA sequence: TGCAGCGTTCTGCGATTAACCGGGGAGCTGTTTTTT.

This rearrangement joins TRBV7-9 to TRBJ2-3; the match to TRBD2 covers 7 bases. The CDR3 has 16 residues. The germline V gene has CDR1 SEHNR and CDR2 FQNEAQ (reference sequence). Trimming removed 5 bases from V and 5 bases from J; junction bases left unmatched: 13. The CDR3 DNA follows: TGTGCCAGCAGCCCTCGGGGGAGGGCGTACGAAGATACGCAGTATTTT. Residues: CASSPRGRAYEDTQYF.

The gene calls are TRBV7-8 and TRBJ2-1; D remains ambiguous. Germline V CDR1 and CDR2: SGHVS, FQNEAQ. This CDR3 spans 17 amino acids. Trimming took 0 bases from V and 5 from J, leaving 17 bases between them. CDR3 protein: CASSLAPWHEIHNEQFF. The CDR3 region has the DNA TGTGCCAGCAGCTTAGCCCCATGGCATGAGATCCACAATGAGCAGTTCTTC.

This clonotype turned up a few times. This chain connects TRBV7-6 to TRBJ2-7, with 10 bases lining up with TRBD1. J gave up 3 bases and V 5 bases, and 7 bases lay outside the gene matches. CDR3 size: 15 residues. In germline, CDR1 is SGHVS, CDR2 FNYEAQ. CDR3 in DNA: TGTGCCAGCAGCCCAAGACAGGGGGCGCGCTACGAGCAGTACTTC. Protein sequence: CASSPRQGARYEQYF.

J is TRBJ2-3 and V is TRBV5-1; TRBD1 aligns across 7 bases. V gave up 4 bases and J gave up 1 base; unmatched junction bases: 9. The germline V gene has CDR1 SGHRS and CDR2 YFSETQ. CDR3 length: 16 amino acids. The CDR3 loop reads CASSPDRWLGTDTQYF. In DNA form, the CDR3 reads TGCGCCAGCAGCCCGGACAGGTGGTTGGGCACAGATACGCAGTATTTT.

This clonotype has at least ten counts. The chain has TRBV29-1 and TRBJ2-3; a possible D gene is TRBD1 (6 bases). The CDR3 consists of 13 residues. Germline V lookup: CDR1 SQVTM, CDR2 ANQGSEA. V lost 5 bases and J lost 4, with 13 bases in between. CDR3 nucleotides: TGCAGCGTTTCCTTGGGGGCAGCAGATACGCAGTATTTT. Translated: CSVSLGAADTQYF.

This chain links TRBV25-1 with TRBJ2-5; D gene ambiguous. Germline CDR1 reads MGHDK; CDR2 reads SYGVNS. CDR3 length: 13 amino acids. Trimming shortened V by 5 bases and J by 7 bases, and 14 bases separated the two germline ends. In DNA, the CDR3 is TGTGCCAGCAGTCCTTTCGGCCTCGCGACCCAGTACTTC. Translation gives CASSPFGLATQYF.

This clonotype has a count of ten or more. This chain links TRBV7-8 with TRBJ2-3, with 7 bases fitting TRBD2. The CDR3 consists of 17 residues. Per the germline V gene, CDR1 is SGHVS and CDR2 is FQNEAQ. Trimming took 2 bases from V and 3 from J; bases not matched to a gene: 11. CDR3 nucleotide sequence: TGTGCCAGCAGCTTAAAGGTGGCTAGCGGCCCGACAGATACGCAGTATTTT. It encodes CASSLKVASGPTDTQYF.

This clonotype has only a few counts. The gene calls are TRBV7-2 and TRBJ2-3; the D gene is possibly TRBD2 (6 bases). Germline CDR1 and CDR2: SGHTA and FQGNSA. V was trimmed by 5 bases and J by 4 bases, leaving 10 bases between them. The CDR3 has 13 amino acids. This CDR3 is CASSGSGADTQYF. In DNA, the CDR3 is TGTGCCAGCAGCGGTTCGGGGGCAGATACGCAGTATTTT.

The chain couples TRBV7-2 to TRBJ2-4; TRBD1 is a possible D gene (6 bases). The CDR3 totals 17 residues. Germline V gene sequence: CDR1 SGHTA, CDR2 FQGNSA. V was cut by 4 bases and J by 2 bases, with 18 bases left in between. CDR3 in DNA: TGTGCCAGCAGCTCGCTCACAGGGTCGGTTACCAAAAACATTCAGTACTTC. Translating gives CASSSLTGSVTKNIQYF.

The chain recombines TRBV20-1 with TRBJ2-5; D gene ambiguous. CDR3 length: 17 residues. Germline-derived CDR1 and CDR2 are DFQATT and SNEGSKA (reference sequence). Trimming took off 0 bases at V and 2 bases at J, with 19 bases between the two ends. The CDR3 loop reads CSARDLGEAPAQETQYF. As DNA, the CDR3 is TGCAGTGCTAGAGATTTGGGCGAAGCGCCTGCGCAAGAGACCCAGTACTTC.

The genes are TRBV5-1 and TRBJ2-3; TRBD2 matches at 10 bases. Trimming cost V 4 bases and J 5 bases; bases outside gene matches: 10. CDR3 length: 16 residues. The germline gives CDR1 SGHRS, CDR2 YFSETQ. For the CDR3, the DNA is TGCGCCAGCAGCGCCTTAGCGGGAGGCTCTGTAGATACGCAGTATTTT. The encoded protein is CASSALAGGSVDTQYF.

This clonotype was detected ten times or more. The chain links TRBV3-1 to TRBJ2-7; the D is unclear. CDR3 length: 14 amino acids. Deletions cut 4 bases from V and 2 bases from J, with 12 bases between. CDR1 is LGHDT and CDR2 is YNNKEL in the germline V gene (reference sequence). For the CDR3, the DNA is TGTGCCAGCAGCCCGGCGACAAGAACCTACGAGCAGTACTTC. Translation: CASSPATRTYEQYF.

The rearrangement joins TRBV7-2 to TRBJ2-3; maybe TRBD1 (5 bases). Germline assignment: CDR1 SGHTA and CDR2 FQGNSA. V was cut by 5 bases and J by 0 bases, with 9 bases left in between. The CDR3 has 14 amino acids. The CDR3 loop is CASSLGHSTDTQYF. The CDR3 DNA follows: TGTGCCAGCAGCCTCGGACATAGCACAGATACGCAGTATTTT.

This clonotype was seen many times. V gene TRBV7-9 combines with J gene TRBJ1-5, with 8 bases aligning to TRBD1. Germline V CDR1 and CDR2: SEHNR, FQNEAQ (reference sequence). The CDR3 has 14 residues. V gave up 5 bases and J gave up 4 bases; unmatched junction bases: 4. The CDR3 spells CASSPGTGNQPQHF. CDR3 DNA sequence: TGTGCCAGCAGCCCCGGGACAGGAAATCAGCCCCAGCATTTT.

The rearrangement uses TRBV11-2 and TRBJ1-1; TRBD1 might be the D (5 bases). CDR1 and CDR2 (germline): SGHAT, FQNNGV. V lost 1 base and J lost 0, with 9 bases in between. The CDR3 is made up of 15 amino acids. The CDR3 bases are TGTGCCAGCAGCTTAGTTAGACAGCTGAACACTGAAGCTTTCTTT. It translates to CASSLVRQLNTEAFF.